This entry lists 26 T cell receptor beta chains sequenced from one sample in a study of T cell repertoires in cytomegalovirus infection. Their antigens are not known. MiXCR, run by TCRdb on the reads, gives a single entry per CDR3 protein. The table lists roughly 100,000 distinct CDR3 sequences, roughly two fifths of them singletons. The sample was CD8+ T cells from cultured PBMCs, taken from culture after CMV antigen stimulation. These receptors all stem from a human donor in good health (CMV status not recorded). Some clones in this sample may be carry-over from other donors' samples.

As concerns this clonotype: Germline is not matched at one junction end, which may reflect a read error. This chain joins TRBV2 and TRBJ2-1, with TRBD2 identical over 11 bases. Germline V CDR1 and CDR2: SNHLY, FYNNEI. This CDR3 spans 12 amino acids. The CDR3 spells CASSEVGSGGEF. The CDR3 DNA reads as TGTGCCAGCAGTGAAGTGGGTAGCGGGGGGGAATTC.

This clonotype was seen at least ten times. The rearrangement uses TRBV6-1 and TRBJ1-1; perhaps TRBD1 as D (6 bases). Per the germline V gene, CDR1 is MNHNS and CDR2 is SASEGT. The CDR3 has 13 residues. Deletions cut 5 bases from V and 6 bases from J, with 13 bases between. CDR3 sequence: CASSPRGGPEAFF. The CDR3 DNA reads as TGTGCCAGCAGTCCCCGGGGGGGCCCTGAAGCTTTCTTT.

The chain recombines TRBV2 with TRBJ2-7; no firm D call. CDR3 length: 13 residues. The V end lost 7 bases, the J end lost 2 bases, and 12 bases lay between the germline ends. Per germline, CDR1 SNHLY and CDR2 FYNNEI. The CDR3 region has the DNA TGTGCCAGCATGCCGTGGGCGGCCTACGAGCAGTACTTC. Translating it yields CASMPWAAYEQYF.

Note on this clonotype: At one end, the junction sequence differs from germline, possibly due to a read error. The chain links TRBV28 to TRBJ2-1, with 8 bases that match TRBD2. This CDR3 is built from 14 residues. Germline values: CDR1 MDHEN, CDR2 SYDVKM. The CDR3 DNA sequence: TGTGCCAGCAGTTCAGAGGCGGGGGGCAATGTGCAGTTCTTC. Its protein product is CASSSEAGGNVQFF.

This rearrangement joins TRBV7-6 to TRBJ2-1; perhaps TRBD2 as D (6 bases). The CDR3 has 14 amino acids. With 5 bases removed from V and 5 bases from J, the gap between germline ends came to 13 bases. The V gene's germline CDR1 is SGHVS and CDR2 FNYEAQ. The CDR3 DNA follows: TGTGCCAGCAGCCCGCGCCGGGAGAACAATGAGCAGTTCTTC. Protein product: CASSPRRENNEQFF.

V is TRBV13 and J is TRBJ2-1, with 12 bases lining up with TRBD2. J was trimmed by 8 bases and V by 5 bases; bases with no gene match: 4. The germline V gene has CDR1 PRHDT and CDR2 FYEKMQ (reference sequence). The CDR3 has 14 amino acids. The CDR3 DNA reads TGTGCCAGCAGCCTAGCGGGGGGGTGGTATGAGCAGTTCTTC. This sequence encodes CASSLAGGWYEQFF. Full variable domain (outside the CDR3, taken from reference TRBV13 and TRBJ2-1): AAGVIQSPRHLIKEKRETATLKCYPIPRHDTVYWYQQGPGQDPQFLISFYEKMQSDKGSIPDRFSAQQFSDYHSELNMSSLELGDSALYFCASSLAGGWYEQFFGPGTRLTVL.

This clonotype appeared a few times. The chain uses TRBV11-1 and TRBJ2-3; 11 nucleotides agree with TRBD2. The ends lost 4 bases at V and 6 bases at J; junction bases unmatched: 9. Germline V gene lookup returns CDR1 SGHAT and CDR2 FQDESV (reference sequence). CDR3 size: 16 residues. The CDR3 DNA is TGTGCCAGCAGCTCGACGGGACTAGCGGTGTCGGATACGCAGTATTTT. Residues: CASSSTGLAVSDTQYF. The entire variable domain, with the rest obtained from reference TRBV11-1 and TRBJ2-3, is as follows: EAEVAQSPRYKITEKSQAVAFWCDPISGHATLYWYRQILGQGPELLVQFQDESVVDDSQLPKDRFSAERLKGVDSTLKIQPAELGDSAMYLCASSSTGLAVSDTQYFGPGTRLTVL.

The chain is built from TRBV27 and TRBJ2-1; tentative D call: TRBD2 (6 bases). Per germline, CDR1 MNHEY and CDR2 SMNVEV (reference sequence). Trimming stripped 7 bases from V and 2 bases from J, with 12 bases between. The CDR3 is 14 residues long. DNA of the CDR3: TGTGCCAGCAACACGGGACTTACCTACAATGAGCAGTTCTTC. Its protein is CASNTGLTYNEQFF.

In its sample, this clonotype was seen a few times. The rearrangement joins TRBV27 to TRBJ2-7, with TRBD1 matching 7 bases. The CDR3 contains 16 residues. Trimming at V came to 2 bases and at J to 2 bases, leaving 9 bases not matched to a gene. Germline V gives CDR1 MNHEY, CDR2 SMNVEV (reference sequence). Here the CDR3 DNA reads TGTGCCAGCAGTTTAGCCTGGGGGCAGGGGGCCTACGAGCAGTACTTC. Residues: CASSLAWGQGAYEQYF.

The J gene is TRBJ1-6, the V gene TRBV7-4; D remains unclear. V was cut by 2 bases and J by 9 bases, with 11 bases left in between. This CDR3 has 14 residues. Germline V gene lookup returns CDR1 SGHVT and CDR2 SQSDAQ. CDR3 nucleotide sequence: TGTGCCAGCAGCTTAACACCTCCGGGTTCACCCCTCCACTTT. It specifies CASSLTPPGSPLHF.

This clonotype was recorded a few times. This rearrangement joins TRBV7-9 to TRBJ2-7, with D hard to call. Germline V lookup: CDR1 SEHNR, CDR2 FQNEAQ (reference sequence). Deletions cut 5 bases from V and 4 bases from J, with 9 bases between. This CDR3 has 12 residues. This CDR3 reads CASSLAAYEQYF. In DNA, the CDR3 is TGTGCCAGCAGCCTCGCCGCGTACGAGCAGTACTTC.

This clonotype came up a few times. V is TRBV27 and J is TRBJ2-2; the match to TRBD1 covers 8 bases. CDR1 MNHEY and CDR2 SMNVEV come from the germline V gene (reference sequence). The CDR3 spans 15 residues. V lost 5 bases and J lost 3; bases outside the gene matches: 5. Here the CDR3 reads CASSHRDRHTGELFF. The DNA for the CDR3 is TGTGCCAGCAGTCACCGGGACAGGCACACCGGGGAGCTGTTTTTT.

The sample holds a few counts of this clonotype. The rearrangement joins TRBV19 to TRBJ1-5; D not resolved. Germline V CDR1 and CDR2: LNHDA, SQIVND (reference sequence). Trimming cost V 5 bases and J 0 bases, with 11 bases left between them. CDR3 size: 15 residues. The CDR3 loop is CASSAGLISNQPQHF. The CDR3 DNA reads TGTGCCAGTAGTGCAGGACTCATTAGCAATCAGCCCCAGCATTTT. Full variable domain (missing parts from reference TRBV19 and TRBJ1-5): DGGITQSPKYLFRKEGQNVTLSCEQNLNHDAMYWYRQDPGQGLRLIYYSQIVNDFQKGDIAEGYSVSREKKESFPLTVTSAQKNPTAFYLCASSAGLISNQPQHFGDGTRLSIL.

The V and J genes are TRBV12-3 or TRBV12-4 and TRBJ2-1, with 9 positions matching TRBD1. This CDR3 comprises 15 residues. The ends lost 4 bases at V and 5 bases at J; junction bases unmatched: 6. DNA for the CDR3: TGTGCCAGCAGTTCTCCGGACAGGGGAGACAATGAGCAGTTCTTC. It translates to CASSSPDRGDNEQFF.

This clonotype was observed a handful of times. CDR3 DNA: TGTGCCAGCAGCCTCGGGACAGTCTCCTACAATGAGCAGTTCTTC. Translated, it gives CASSLGTVSYNEQFF. This sequence joins TRBV7-6 and TRBJ2-1, with 7 bases identical to TRBD1. This CDR3 contains 15 residues. CDR1 and CDR2 (germline): SGHVS, FNYEAQ. J gave up 0 bases and V 5 bases, and 4 bases lay outside the gene matches.

The rearrangement uses TRBV7-2 and TRBJ2-1; 8 bases are shared with TRBD2. This CDR3 contains 16 residues. Germline-derived CDR1 and CDR2 are SGHTA and FQGNSA. J lost 5 bases, V lost 5 bases, and 11 bases had no gene match. This chain's CDR3 is CASSPRGTSQNNEQFF. DNA of the CDR3: TGTGCCAGCAGCCCAAGGGGGACTAGTCAGAACAATGAGCAGTTCTTC.

This clonotype was seen only a few times. The genes are TRBV7-6 and TRBJ1-1; 7 bases map to TRBD1. The CDR3 length is 16 residues. CDR1 is SGHVS, CDR2 FNYEAQ, per germline. V lost 3 bases, J lost 1 base, and 8 bases stayed unmatched. The CDR3 nucleotides read TGTGCCAGCAGCTTGTCACCGGGACAGACGAACACTGAAGCTTTCTTT. This encodes CASSLSPGQTNTEAFF.

The chain carries TRBV28 and TRBJ1-5; the D gene is possibly TRBD1 (6 bases). V gave up 4 bases and J gave up 5 bases, with 15 bases separating them. The CDR3 extends over 15 amino acids. CDR1 and CDR2 (germline): MDHEN, SYDVKM. The CDR3 region has the DNA TGTGCCAGCAGTTCGACGGACAGAATTGATCAGCCCCAGCATTTT. Amino acid sequence: CASSSTDRIDQPQHF.

The chain uses TRBV5-4 and TRBJ1-1; D is perhaps TRBD1 (6 bases). The CDR3 covers 14 residues. CDR1 and CDR2 from the germline V gene are SGHNT and YYREEE (reference sequence). V was trimmed by 3 bases and J by 6 bases, leaving 15 bases between them. CDR3 amino acids: CASSYLGGSAEAFF. The DNA of the CDR3 is TGTGCCAGCAGCTACCTAGGGGGAAGCGCTGAAGCTTTCTTT.

At least ten counts were recorded for this clonotype. This chain joins TRBV20-1 and TRBJ2-3; D is perhaps TRBD2 (7 bases). The CDR3 is 17 amino acids. Germline V gives CDR1 DFQATT, CDR2 SNEGSKA (reference sequence). Trimming took off 0 bases at V and 1 base at J, with 17 bases between the two ends. CDR3 residues: CSARDLAGAPGTDTQYF. CDR3 in DNA: TGCAGTGCTAGAGATCTGGCGGGGGCCCCAGGCACAGATACGCAGTATTTT.

This clonotype was counted only a few times. CDR3 sequence reads: CASSSLSGQVVWGYTF. The DNA of the CDR3 is TGTGCCAGCAGCTCCCTCTCGGGACAGGTCGTTTGGGGCTACACCTTC. The V and J genes are TRBV7-9 and TRBJ1-2, with TRBD1 identical over 8 bases. This CDR3 comprises 16 residues. V was clipped by 4 bases and J by 8 bases; unmatched bases: 15. Germline CDR1 reads SEHNR; CDR2 reads FQNEAQ (reference sequence).

This chain joins TRBV27 and TRBJ2-5, with 12 positions matching TRBD2. This CDR3 comprises 18 residues. Looked up from germline, CDR1 is MNHEY and CDR2 is SMNVEV (reference sequence). The V segment lost 5 bases and the J segment 0 bases; nucleotides outside the gene matches: 10. The CDR3 DNA sequence: TGTGCCAGCAGTGCAACTAGCGGGGGGCGAGTGTACCAAGAGACCCAGTACTTC. Its protein product is CASSATSGGRVYQETQYF.

The V gene is TRBV11-2, the J gene TRBJ2-7, with TRBD2 identical over 14 bases. Germline values: CDR1 SGHAT, CDR2 FQNNGV. The CDR3 runs to 16 residues. With 5 bases clipped from V and 4 bases from J, the junction kept 7 bases outside the gene matches. CDR3 in amino acids: CASSLRTSGGPYEQYF. The DNA of the CDR3 is TGTGCCAGCAGCCTCAGGACTAGCGGGGGGCCGTACGAGCAGTACTTC.

The chain combines TRBV19 with TRBJ2-3; TRBD1 aligns across 8 bases. The CDR3 extends over 14 amino acids. Looked up from germline, CDR1 is LNHDA and CDR2 is SQIVND (reference sequence). V lost 3 bases and J lost 6; bases outside the gene matches: 5. CDR3 sequence: CASSMIRGPDTQYF. DNA of the CDR3: TGTGCCAGTAGTATGATCAGGGGGCCGGATACGCAGTATTTT.

The chain recombines TRBV12-3 or TRBV12-4 with TRBJ1-1; 8 bases agree with TRBD1. The CDR3 extends over 14 amino acids. Trimming took 8 bases from V and 5 from J; bases not matched to a gene: 10. The CDR3 region is CASGGTGKGTEAFF. CDR3 in DNA: TGTGCCAGCGGCGGGACAGGAAAAGGAACTGAAGCTTTCTTT.

The V and J genes are TRBV2 and TRBJ2-1; 9 bases are a match to TRBD1. The V and J ends lost 4 bases and 9 bases, in that order; junction bases with no gene match: 4. Germline V gene sequence: CDR1 SNHLY, CDR2 FYNNEI. The CDR3 totals 13 residues. Here the CDR3 DNA reads TGTGCCAGCAGTGGGACAGGGGTGGTTGAGCAGTTCTTC. This codes for CASSGTGVVEQFF.